This passage covers 4 T cell receptor beta chains from one sample sequenced in a study of T cells in Graves' hyperthyroidism and ophthalmopathy. RNA transcripts provided the source from which TCR beta CDR3 regions were amplified. When the TCR CDR3 underwent first-round RT-PCR, the HTBI primer set was used. TCRdb used MiXCR to reprocess the multiplex PCR reads, holding one entry per CDR3 protein. The top ten clones hold less than 6.5% of a sample with under 550,000 distinct CDR3 sequences, about an eighth of them seen once. The sequenced sample was blood. The source is a woman aged 18-29 years with Graves' hyperthyroidism.

This clonotype was observed many times. CDR3 region: CASSDGLTTDTQYF. CDR3 nucleotide sequence: TGCGCCAGCAGCGACGGACTAACCACAGATACGCAGTATTTT. This rearrangement joins TRBV5-1 to TRBJ2-3; maybe TRBD2 (6 bases). Germline V gives CDR1 SGHRS, CDR2 YFSETQ. Trimming took off 4 bases at V and 2 bases at J, with 11 bases between the two ends. CDR3 length equals 14 residues. Looking up the rest from reference TRBV5-1 and TRBJ2-3 gives the full variable domain: KAGVTQTPRYLIKTRGQQVTLSCSPISGHRSVSWYQQTPGQGLQFLFEYFSETQRNKGNFPGRFSGRQFSNSRSEMNVSTLELGDSALYLCASSDGLTTDTQYFGPGTRLTVL.

V is TRBV28 and J is TRBJ1-3, with TRBD1 as a possible D gene (6 bases). Looked up from germline, CDR1 is MDHEN and CDR2 is SYDVKM. This CDR3 region has 21 residues. V shed 3 bases and J shed 0 bases, with 27 bases lying between them. The CDR3 protein is CASSLLRGATTPVDSGNTIYF. The CDR3 DNA sequence: TGTGCCAGCAGTTTGTTGAGGGGGGCCACAACACCCGTCGACTCTGGAAACACCATATATTTT.

This clonotype was observed at least ten times. The chain has TRBV28 and TRBJ2-5; TRBD1 matches at 9 bases. V lost 2 bases and J lost 6; bases outside the gene matches: 10. Germline-derived CDR1 and CDR2 are MDHEN and SYDVKM. The CDR3 contains 16 residues. CDR3 coding DNA: TGTGCCAGCAGTTTAGGCCCGGACAGGGGTATGCAGACCCAGTACTTC. The encoded protein is CASSLGPDRGMQTQYF.

This clonotype was counted ten times or more. The chain links TRBV6-1 to TRBJ2-1; 7 positions agree with TRBD2. The CDR3 totals 17 residues. The germline CDR1 and CDR2 sequences are MNHNS and SASEGT. The V gene end was trimmed by 4 bases and the J gene end by 8 bases; junction bases not matched to a gene: 17. CDR3 amino acids: CASSAVLYGGGMYEQFF. The DNA for the CDR3 is TGTGCCAGCAGTGCTGTTTTATACGGGGGAGGGATGTATGAGCAGTTCTTC.